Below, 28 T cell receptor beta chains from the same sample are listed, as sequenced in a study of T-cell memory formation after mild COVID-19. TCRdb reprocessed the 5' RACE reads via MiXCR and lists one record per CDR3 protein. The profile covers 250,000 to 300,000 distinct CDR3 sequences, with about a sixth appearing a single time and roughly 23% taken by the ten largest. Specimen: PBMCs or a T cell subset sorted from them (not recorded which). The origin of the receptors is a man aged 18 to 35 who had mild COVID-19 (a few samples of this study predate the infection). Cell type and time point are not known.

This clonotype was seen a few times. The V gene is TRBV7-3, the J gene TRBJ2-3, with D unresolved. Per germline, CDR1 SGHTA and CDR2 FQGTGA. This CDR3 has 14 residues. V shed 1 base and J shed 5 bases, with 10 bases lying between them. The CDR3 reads CASSLRRPLDTQYF. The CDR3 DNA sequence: TGTGCCAGCAGCTTAAGACGGCCTCTAGATACGCAGTATTTT.

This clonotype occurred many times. CDR3 nucleotide sequence: TGCAGTGCTCCAAAGAGGGACCCCTACGAGCAGTACGTC. The encoded protein is CSAPKRDPYEQYV. The chain joins TRBV20-1 to TRBJ2-7, with D perhaps TRBD1 or TRBD2 (5 bases each). V lost 5 bases, J lost 2 bases, and 13 bases lay in between. The germline gives CDR1 DFQATT, CDR2 SNEGSKA (reference sequence). This CDR3 is 13 amino acids long.

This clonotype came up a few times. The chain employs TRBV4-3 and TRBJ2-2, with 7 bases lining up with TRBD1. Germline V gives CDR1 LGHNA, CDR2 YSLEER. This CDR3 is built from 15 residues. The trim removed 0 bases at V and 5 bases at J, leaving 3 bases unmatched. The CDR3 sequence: CASSQEQGQTGELFF. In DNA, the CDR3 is TGCGCCAGCAGCCAAGAACAGGGGCAAACCGGGGAGCTGTTTTTT.

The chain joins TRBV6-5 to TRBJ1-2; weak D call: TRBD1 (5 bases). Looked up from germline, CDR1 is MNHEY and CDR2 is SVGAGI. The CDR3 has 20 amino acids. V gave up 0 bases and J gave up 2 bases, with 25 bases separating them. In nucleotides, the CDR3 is TGTGCCAGCAGTTACTCGAATATACGTATTACAAGACAGCCGAACTATGGCTACACCTTC. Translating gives CASSYSNIRITRQPNYGYTF.

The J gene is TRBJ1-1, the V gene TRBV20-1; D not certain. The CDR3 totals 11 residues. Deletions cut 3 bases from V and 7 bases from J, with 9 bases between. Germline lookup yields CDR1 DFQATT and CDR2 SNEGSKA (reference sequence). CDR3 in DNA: TGCAGTGCTAGTGTAGGACGTGAAGCTTTCTTT. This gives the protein CSASVGREAFF.

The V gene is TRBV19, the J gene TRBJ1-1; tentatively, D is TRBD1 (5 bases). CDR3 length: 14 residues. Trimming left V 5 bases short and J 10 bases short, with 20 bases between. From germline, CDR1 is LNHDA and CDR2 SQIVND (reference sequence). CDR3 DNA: TGTGCCAGTAGTCCGACACGGGACGGACGCCCAGCTTTCTTT. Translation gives CASSPTRDGRPAFF.

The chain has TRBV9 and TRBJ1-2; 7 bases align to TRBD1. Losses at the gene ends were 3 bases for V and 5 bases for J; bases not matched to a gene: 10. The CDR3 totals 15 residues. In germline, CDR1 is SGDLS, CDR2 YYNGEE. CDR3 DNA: TGTGCCAGCAGCGGGACCGGGACAGATCCTTATGGCTACACCTTC. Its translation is CASSGTGTDPYGYTF.

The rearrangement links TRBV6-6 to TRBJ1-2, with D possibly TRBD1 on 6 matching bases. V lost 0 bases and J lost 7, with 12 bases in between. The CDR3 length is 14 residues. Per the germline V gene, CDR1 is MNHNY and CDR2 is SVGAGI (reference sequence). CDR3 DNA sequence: TGTGCCAGCAGTTACTCAAGGGGGGCGGGTGGCTACACCTTC. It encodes CASSYSRGAGGYTF.

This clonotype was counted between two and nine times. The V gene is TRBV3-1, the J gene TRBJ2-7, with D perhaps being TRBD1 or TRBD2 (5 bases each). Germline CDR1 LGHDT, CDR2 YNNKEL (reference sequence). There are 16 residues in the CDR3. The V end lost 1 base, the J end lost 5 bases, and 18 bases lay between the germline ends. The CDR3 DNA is TGTGCCAGCAGCCAAGTCATGTCCGGGCAGGGAGACGAGCAGTACTTC. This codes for CASSQVMSGQGDEQYF.

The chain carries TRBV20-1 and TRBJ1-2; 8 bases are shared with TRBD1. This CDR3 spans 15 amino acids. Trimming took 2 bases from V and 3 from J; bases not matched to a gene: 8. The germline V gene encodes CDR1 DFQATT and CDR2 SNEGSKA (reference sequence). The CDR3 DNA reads TGCAGTGCTAGACGTAGACAGGGGAACTACTATGGCTACACCTTC. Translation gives CSARRRQGNYYGYTF.

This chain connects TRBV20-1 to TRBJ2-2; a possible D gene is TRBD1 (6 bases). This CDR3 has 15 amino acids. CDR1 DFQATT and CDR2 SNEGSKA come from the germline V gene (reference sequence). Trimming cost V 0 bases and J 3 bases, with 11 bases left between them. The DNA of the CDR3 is TGCAGTGCTAGAGAAACAGGGTTGGACACCGGGGAGCTGTTTTTT. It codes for CSARETGLDTGELFF.

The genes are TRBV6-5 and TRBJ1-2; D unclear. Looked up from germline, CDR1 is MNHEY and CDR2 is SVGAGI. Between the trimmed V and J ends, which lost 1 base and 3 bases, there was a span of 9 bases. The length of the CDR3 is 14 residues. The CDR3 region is CASSYWSGDYGYTF. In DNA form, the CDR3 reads TGTGCCAGCAGTTACTGGAGTGGAGACTATGGCTACACCTTC.

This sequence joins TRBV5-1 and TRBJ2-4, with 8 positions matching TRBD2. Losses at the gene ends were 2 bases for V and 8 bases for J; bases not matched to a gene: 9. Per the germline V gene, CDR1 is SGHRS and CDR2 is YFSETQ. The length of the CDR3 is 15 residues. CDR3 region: CASSFEGTSWDIQYF. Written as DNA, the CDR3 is TGCGCCAGCAGCTTCGAGGGGACTAGTTGGGACATTCAGTACTTC.

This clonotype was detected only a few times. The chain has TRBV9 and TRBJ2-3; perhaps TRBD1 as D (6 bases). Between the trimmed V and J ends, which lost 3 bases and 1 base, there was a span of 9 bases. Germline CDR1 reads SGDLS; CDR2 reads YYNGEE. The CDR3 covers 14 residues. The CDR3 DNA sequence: TGTGCCAGCAGCGCCCGACAGGGCACAGATACGCAGTATTTT. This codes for CASSARQGTDTQYF.

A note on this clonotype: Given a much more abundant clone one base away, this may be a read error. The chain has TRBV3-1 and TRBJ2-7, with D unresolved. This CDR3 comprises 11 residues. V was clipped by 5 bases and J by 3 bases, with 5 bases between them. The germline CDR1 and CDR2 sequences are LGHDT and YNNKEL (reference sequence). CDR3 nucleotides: TGTGCCAGCAGCGGCAACTACGAGCAGTACTTC. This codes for CASSGNYEQYF.

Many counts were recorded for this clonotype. The CDR3, as DNA: TGTGCCAGCTCACCAGGGACTAGGGGGAGTGTCGAGCAGTACGTC. Translation gives CASSPGTRGSVEQYV. The V call is TRBV18, the J call TRBJ2-7; 8 bases fit TRBD2. J lost 6 bases, V lost 2 bases, and 9 bases had no gene match. This CDR3 region has 15 residues. Germline V lookup: CDR1 KGHSH, CDR2 LQKENI.

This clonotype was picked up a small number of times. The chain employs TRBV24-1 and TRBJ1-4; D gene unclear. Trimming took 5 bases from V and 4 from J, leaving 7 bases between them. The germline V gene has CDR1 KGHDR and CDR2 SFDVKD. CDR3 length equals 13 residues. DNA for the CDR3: TGTGCCACCAGTGGCCGGCTTAATGAAAAACTGTTTTTT. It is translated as CATSGRLNEKLFF.

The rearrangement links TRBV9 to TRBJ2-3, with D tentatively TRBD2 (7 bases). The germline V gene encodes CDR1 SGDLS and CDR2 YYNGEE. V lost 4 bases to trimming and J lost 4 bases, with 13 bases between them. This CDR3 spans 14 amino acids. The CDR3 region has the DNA TGTGCCAGCAGCCCCCGGCGGGGGCCAGATACGCAGTATTTT. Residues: CASSPRRGPDTQYF.

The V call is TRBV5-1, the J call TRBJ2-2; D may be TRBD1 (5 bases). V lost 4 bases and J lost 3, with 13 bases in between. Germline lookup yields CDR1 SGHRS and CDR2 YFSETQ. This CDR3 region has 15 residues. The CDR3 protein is CASSLGVRDTGELFF. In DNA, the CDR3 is TGCGCCAGCAGCCTGGGCGTCAGGGACACCGGGGAGCTGTTTTTT.

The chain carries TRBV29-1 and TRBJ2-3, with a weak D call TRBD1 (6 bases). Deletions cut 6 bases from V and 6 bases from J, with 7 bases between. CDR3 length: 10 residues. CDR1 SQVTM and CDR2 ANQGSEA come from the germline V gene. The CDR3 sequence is CSVQGDTQYF. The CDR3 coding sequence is TGCAGCGTACAGGGCGATACGCAGTATTTT.

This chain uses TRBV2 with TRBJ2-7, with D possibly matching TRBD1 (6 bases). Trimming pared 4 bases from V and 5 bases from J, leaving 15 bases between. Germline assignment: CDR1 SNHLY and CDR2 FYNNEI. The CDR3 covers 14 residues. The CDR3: CASSARGVWDEQYF. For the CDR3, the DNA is TGTGCCAGCAGTGCCAGGGGCGTCTGGGACGAGCAGTACTTC.

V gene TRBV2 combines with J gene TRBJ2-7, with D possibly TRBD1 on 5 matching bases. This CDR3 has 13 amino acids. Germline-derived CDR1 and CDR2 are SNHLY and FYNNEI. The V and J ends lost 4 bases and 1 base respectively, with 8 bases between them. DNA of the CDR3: TGTGCCAGCAGTGTACCAGGGTCCTACGAGCAGTACGTC. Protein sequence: CASSVPGSYEQYV.

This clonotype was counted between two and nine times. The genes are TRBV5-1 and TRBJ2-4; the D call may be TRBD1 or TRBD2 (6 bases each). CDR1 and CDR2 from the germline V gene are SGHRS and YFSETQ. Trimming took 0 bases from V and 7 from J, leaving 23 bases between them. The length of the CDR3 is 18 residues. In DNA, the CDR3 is TGCGCCAGCAGCTTGGCCTTCGGGGGCCCCAGCTCAGGGAACATTCAGTACTTC. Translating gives CASSLAFGGPSSGNIQYF.

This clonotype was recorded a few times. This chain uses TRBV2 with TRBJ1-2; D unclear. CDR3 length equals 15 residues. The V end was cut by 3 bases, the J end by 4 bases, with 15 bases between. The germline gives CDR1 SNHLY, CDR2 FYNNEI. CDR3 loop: CASSDPRRASYGYTF. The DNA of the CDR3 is TGTGCCAGCAGTGACCCCCGCCGGGCGTCCTATGGCTACACCTTC.

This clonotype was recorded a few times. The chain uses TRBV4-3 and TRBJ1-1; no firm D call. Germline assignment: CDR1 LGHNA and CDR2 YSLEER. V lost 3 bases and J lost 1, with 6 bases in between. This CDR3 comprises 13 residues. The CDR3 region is CASSQQPNTEAFF. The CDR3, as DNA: TGCGCCAGCAGCCAGCAGCCGAACACTGAAGCTTTCTTT.

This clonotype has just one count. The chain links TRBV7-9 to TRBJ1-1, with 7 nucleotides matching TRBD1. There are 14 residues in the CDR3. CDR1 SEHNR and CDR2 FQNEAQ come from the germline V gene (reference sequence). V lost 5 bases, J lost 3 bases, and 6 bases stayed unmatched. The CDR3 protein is CASSPPGGHTEAFF. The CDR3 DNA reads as TGTGCCAGCAGCCCCCCAGGGGGGCACACTGAAGCTTTCTTT.

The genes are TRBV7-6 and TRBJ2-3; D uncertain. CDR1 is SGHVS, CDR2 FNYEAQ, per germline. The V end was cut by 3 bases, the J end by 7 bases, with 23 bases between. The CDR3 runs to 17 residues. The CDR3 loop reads CASSFSTLKTLSNTQYF. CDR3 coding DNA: TGTGCCAGCAGCTTCTCTACCCTTAAGACATTGAGTAATACGCAGTATTTT. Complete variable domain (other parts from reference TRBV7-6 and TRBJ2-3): GAGVSQSPRYKVTKRGQDVALRCDPISGHVSLYWYRQALGQGPEFLTYFNYEAQQDKSGLPNDRFSAERPEGSISTLTIQRTEQRDSAMYRCASSFSTLKTLSNTQYFGPGTRLTVL.

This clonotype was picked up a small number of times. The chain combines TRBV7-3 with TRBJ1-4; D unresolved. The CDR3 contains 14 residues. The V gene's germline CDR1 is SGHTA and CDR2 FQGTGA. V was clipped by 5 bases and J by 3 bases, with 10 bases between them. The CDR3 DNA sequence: TGTGCCAGCAGCCCGGACGGTTCTAATGAAAAACTGTTTTTT. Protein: CASSPDGSNEKLFF.